A selection of T cell receptor beta chains follows, all from one sample in a study of CD8+ T cells in alopecia areata. Clones were read by immunoSEQ multiplex PCR, and TCRdb kept only the in-frame ones, dropping some. There are under 350,000 clones in the sample; about three fifths occur only once, and over 1.5% lies in the top ten. This specimen consisted of CD4+ T cells sorted from blood, obtained at week 24, from a patient treated with tofacitinib. The origin of the receptors is a human donor with alopecia areata. Both conserved end residues are part of each CDR3. Each record gives: D gene, J gene, clone size, V gene, CDR3 DNA, CDR3 protein. D genes are given only for firm matches. Clone sizes are given selectively: once, few, many, or a class where the clone is expanded.

TRBD2 TRBJ2-7 NA TRBV18 TGTGCCAGCTCACCACAGCTAGCGGGGGCCAACTATTCCTACGAGCAGTACTTC CASSPQLAGANYSYEQYF
NA TRBJ2-5 NA TRBV19 TGTGCCAGTAGTGTGACAGGCCAAGAGACCCAGTACTTC CASSVTGQETQYF
NA TRBJ2-5 NA TRBV5-1 TGCGCCAGCAGCTTGGCCGGTGCGGACCAAGAGACCCAGTACTTC CASSLAGADQETQYF
TRBD1 TRBJ2-7 once TRBV5-4 TGTGCCAGCAGCTCGGGACAGGGGACTCCCTACGAGCAGTACTTC CASSSGQGTPYEQYF
NA TRBJ2-7 few TRBV29-1 TGCAGCGTTGAACCCGACAAGACCTACGAGCAGTACTTC CSVEPDKTYEQYF
TRBD1 TRBJ2-5 few TRBV7-2 TGTGCCAGCAGCTCCGCAGGGGGCGGGTGGGAGACCCAGTACTTC CASSSAGGGWETQYF
NA TRBJ1-1 NA TRBV20-1 TGCAGTGCTAGAGAACTCACTGAAGCTTTCTTT CSARELTEAFF
NA TRBJ2-3 NA TRBV4-1 TGCGCCAGCAGCCAAGATTTCCAGCCGGGGGATACGCAGTATTTT CASSQDFQPGDTQYF
NA TRBJ2-3 NA TRBV4-1 TGCGCCAGCAGCCAAGATCTCGTTACAGATACGCAGTATTTT CASSQDLVTDTQYF
NA TRBJ2-5 NA TRBV28 TGTGCCAGCAGTATAAAGAGCCTGGTTCAGACCCAGTACTTC CASSIKSLVQTQYF
NA TRBJ2-7 few TRBV7-8 TGTGCCAGCAGCTTAGAGCCCACTGGCGAGCAGTACTTC CASSLEPTGEQYF
TRBD1 TRBJ1-5 NA TRBV7-9 TGTGCCAGCAGATGGGACAGGGGTTCCGGGCAGCCCCAGCATTTT CASRWDRGSGQPQHF
NA TRBJ2-6 NA TRBV4-3 TGCGCCAGCAGCCAAGTCGAGAGCTCTGGGGCCAACGTCCTGACTTTC CASSQVESSGANVLTF
NA TRBJ1-1 NA TRBV5-1 TGCGCCAGCAGCTCCTGGACAGTGAACACTGAAGCTTTCTTT CASSSWTVNTEAFF
NA TRBJ2-4 NA TRBV5-4 TGTGCCAGCAGCTTCCAGGGGAACGAGAACATTCAGTACTTC CASSFQGNENIQYF
NA TRBJ2-3 NA TRBV27 TGTGCCAGCAGTCCTCGCGAGATTTCTGGAGCAGATACGCAGTATTTT CASSPREISGADTQYF
TRBD1 TRBJ2-5 NA TRBV29-1 TGCAGCGTGGGACAGTCAGAGACCCAGTACTTC CSVGQSETQYF
NA TRBJ2-3 NA TRBV27 TGTGCCAGCAGTTTCCTGCGGGACCCCGTGTATTTT CASSFLRDPVYF
NA TRBJ2-1 NA TRBV28 TGTGCCAGCAGGATCCCGGGCCTAAACTACAATGAGCAGTTCTTC CASRIPGLNYNEQFF
NA TRBJ2-1 few TRBV7-3 TGTGCCAGCAGCTTAGAGGCGGGGCCCTCGTTCTTC CASSLEAGPSFF
TRBD1 TRBJ1-1 few TRBV29-1 TGCAGCGGTACGGGGACAGGGGCCTCTACTGATTTT CSGTGTGASTDF
TRBD2 TRBJ2-4 few TRBV4-2 TGTGCCAGCAGCCCACCGACGGGGGGGCCTGACATTCAGTACTTC CASSPPTGGPDIQYF
TRBD1 TRBJ1-2 once TRBV10-3 TGTGCCATCGGAGGGTACAGGGGGCGCGCCGCTAACTATGGCTACACCTTC CAIGGYRGRAANYGYTF
NA TRBJ2-3 NA TRBV29-1 TGCAGCGTCGGACAGTCGCCTAGCACAGATACGCAGTATTTT CSVGQSPSTDTQYF
NA TRBJ1-4 few TRBV7-9 TGTGCCAGCAGCCCCGGAGCCAGAGGGGAAAAACTGTTTTTT CASSPGARGEKLFF
NA TRBJ2-7 NA TRBV29-1 TGCAGCGTTGTAGTTGACTACGAGCAGTACTTC CSVVVDYEQYF
TRBD2 TRBJ2-1 few TRBV7-2 TGTGCCAGCAGCTTAACTAGCGGGGGACCCGGTTCCTACAATGAGCAGTTCTTC CASSLTSGGPGSYNEQFF
NA TRBJ2-5 NA TRBV7-2 TGTGCCAGCAGCTATTCCGGACGTGTCCGCGAAGAGACCCAGTACTTC CASSYSGRVREETQYF
TRBD1 TRBJ2-7 NA TRBV4-1 TGCGCCAGCAGCCAAGTCCAGGGGGCCAACTACGAGCAGTACTTC CASSQVQGANYEQYF
NA TRBJ2-1 NA TRBV4-3 TGCGCCAGCGGCCAAGAGAAGCTCCCAGGGGTCAGCTCCTACAATGAGCAGTTCTTC CASGQEKLPGVSSYNEQFF
TRBD1 TRBJ1-1 many TRBV2 TGTGCCAGCAGGGACGACAGGGAGACTTTGGTCACTGAAGCTTTCTTT CASRDDRETLVTEAFF
NA TRBJ1-2 NA TRBV29-1 TGCAGCGTCCGTGGTGGGGCAGAAAGTTTCGAGAATGGCTACACCTTC CSVRGGAESFENGYTF
TRBD2 TRBJ2-1 once TRBV4-2 TGTGCCAGCAGCCAAGTGACTAGCGGGGGGGAGGGTGAGCAGTTCTTC CASSQVTSGGEGEQFF
TRBD2 TRBJ2-3 few TRBV6-5 TGTGCCAGCAGTTGGGAGGGCGCATCAGATACGCAGTATTTT CASSWEGASDTQYF
NA TRBJ2-2 few TRBV7-9 TGTGCCAGCAGCCCCAGCCGGGGCACCGGGGAGCTGTTTTTT CASSPSRGTGELFF
NA TRBJ2-5 NA TRBV2 TGTGCCAGCACGAGAGGACAAGAGACCCAGTACTTC CASTRGQETQYF
NA TRBJ1-2 NA TRBV30 TGTGCCTGGAGTGTACCGTCGGCTAGGTCCTTAGCTAACTATGGCTACACCTTC CAWSVPSARSLANYGYTF
TRBD2 TRBJ2-5 NA TRBV29-1 TGCAGCGTAGAGGCGGGGGTCCAAGAGACCCAGTACTTC CSVEAGVQETQYF
NA TRBJ2-7 NA TRBV28 TGTGCCAGCAGACTGACGGACTACGAGCAGTACTTC CASRLTDYEQYF
NA TRBJ1-1 few TRBV6-5 TGTGCCAGCACCTCCCAAGGGGGCACTGAAGCTTTCTTT CASTSQGGTEAFF
NA TRBJ1-2 few TRBV4-2 TGTGCCAGCAGCCAAATCACCCAGGGACGGAGTGGCTACACCTTC CASSQITQGRSGYTF
NA TRBJ2-5 NA TRBV13 TGTGCCAGCAGCCCGGACTCACCACAAGAGACCCAGTACTTC CASSPDSPQETQYF
TRBD1 TRBJ1-1 NA TRBV28 TGTGCCAGCAGTTTGGTGCGGACAGGAGCTTTCTTT CASSLVRTGAFF
NA TRBJ1-4 NA TRBV11-1 TGTGCCAGCAGCCCCGAGGGTAATGAAAAACTGTTTTTT CASSPEGNEKLFF
NA TRBJ1-2 NA TRBV5-1 TGCGCCAGCAGCCCCTCGACAGATGCTAACTATGGCTACACCTTC CASSPSTDANYGYTF
NA TRBJ1-1 NA TRBV7-9 TGTGCCAGCAGGTTTGAGGGACGAAGCACTGAAGCTTTCTTT CASRFEGRSTEAFF
NA TRBJ1-1 once TRBV20-1 TGCAGTGCAGACACGAACACTGAAGCTTTCTTT CSADTNTEAFF
NA TRBJ1-6 NA TRBV4-1 TGCGCCAGCAGGGGATTAGGCAATTCACCCCTCCACTTT CASRGLGNSPLHF
NA TRBJ1-5 NA TRBV25-1 TGTGCCAGCAGTGCTTGGGGCAATCAGCCCCAGCATTTT CASSAWGNQPQHF